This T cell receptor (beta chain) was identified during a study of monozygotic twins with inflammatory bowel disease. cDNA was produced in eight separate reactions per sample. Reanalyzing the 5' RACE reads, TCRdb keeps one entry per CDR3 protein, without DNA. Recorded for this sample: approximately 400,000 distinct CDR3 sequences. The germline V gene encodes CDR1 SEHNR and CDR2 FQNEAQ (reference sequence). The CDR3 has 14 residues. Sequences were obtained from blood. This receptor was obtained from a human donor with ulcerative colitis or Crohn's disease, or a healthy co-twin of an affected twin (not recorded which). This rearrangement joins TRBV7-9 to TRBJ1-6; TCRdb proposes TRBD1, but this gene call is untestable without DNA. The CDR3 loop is CASSSGQGYSPLHF.